The clone carrying this T cell receptor beta chain occurred once. Its cognate antigen is unknown. These data originate in a study of OX40 agonist ivuxolimab in advanced cancers. Study outcomes and limitations: Still undetermined is the antigen specificity of the expanded peripheral T cells. It was also the case that some nonresponders had low normalized T-cell clonal expansion. CD8+ T cells were the subset that, on average, had more expanded clones than CD4+.

The method was immunoSEQ multiplex PCR; TCRdb's version includes in-frame clones alone and lacks a portion of them. Found here are about 88,000 clones, around 83% of them singletons; the top ten hold approximately 0.22%. Germline assignment: CDR1 LGHNA and CDR2 YNFKEQ. This CDR3 contains 17 residues. The junction had 11 bases not matched to a gene; V was cut back by 3 bases and J by 2 bases. Patients were ineligible given autoimmune disease history or systemic immunosuppression. This TCR was sampled from an adult with an advanced solid tumor such as melanoma, head and neck, liver or kidney cancer. The specimen comprised CD4+ or CD8+ T cells sorted from blood, sampled in a trial of the OX40 agonist ivuxolimab. J is TRBJ1-2 and V is TRBV4-2; 8 bases fit TRBD1. Here the CDR3 DNA reads TGTGCCAGCAGCCAGGCGGGACAGGCGCCCGGAAACTATGGCTACACCTTC. It yields the protein CASSQAGQAPGNYGYTF.